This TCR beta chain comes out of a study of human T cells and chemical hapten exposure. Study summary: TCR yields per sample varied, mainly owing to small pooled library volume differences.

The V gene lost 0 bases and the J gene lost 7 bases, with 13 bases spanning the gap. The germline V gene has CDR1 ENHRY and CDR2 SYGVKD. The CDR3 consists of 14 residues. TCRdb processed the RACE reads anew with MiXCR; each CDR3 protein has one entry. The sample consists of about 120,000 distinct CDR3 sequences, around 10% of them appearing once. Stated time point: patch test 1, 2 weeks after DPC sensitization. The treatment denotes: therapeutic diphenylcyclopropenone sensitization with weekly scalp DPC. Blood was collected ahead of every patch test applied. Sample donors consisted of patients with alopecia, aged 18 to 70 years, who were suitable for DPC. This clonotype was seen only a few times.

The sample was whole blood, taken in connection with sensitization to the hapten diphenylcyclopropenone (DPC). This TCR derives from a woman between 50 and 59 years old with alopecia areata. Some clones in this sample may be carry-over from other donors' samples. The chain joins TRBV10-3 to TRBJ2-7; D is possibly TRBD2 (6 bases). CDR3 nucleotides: TGTGCCATCAGTGAGTCTGCCGTCCGGGGGGAGCAGTACTTC. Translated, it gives CAISESAVRGEQYF.